This T cell receptor (beta chain) was recorded in a study of cytomegalovirus exposure and HLA in healthy donors. Study results and limitations: Reported performance of the classifier showed diagnosis of cytomegalovirus status with high specificity and sensitivity. The authors later found most CMV-associated TCR beta chains appeared HLA-restricted.

The CDR3 runs to 14 residues. In germline, CDR1 is SNHLY, CDR2 FYNNEI. Deletions cut 2 bases from V and 12 bases from J, with 17 bases between. Healthy people donating bone marrow made up the donors. For this clone: Its cognate antigen is unknown.

PCR employed 60 Vbeta and 13 Jbeta primers. Only in-frame clones appear in the TCRdb table, and some are missing; sequencing was by immunoSEQ multiplex PCR. The sample yields more than 95,000 clones, roughly 77% seen once. The receptor comes from a woman between 18 and 29 years old in good health and CMV-seropositive. Specimen: PBMCs. The chain combines TRBV2 with TRBJ2-1; D gene ambiguous. Written as DNA, the CDR3 is TGTGCCAGCAGTGAAAAATTTACGGTCCCGGTGCAGTTCTTC. This codes for CASSEKFTVPVQFF.